Following are 14 T cell receptor beta chains from one sample sequenced in a study of T cell responses to AZD1222 COVID-19 vaccine. The data were produced by immunoSEQ multiplex PCR, yet TCRdb's version contains in-frame clones alone and is incomplete. The data show about 68,000 clones, roughly 90% seen once. Source: peripheral blood, taken on day 0 of AZD1222 vaccination. Every receptor here comes from an adult in good health.

The sample holds one count of this clone. The rearrangement uses TRBV18 and TRBJ1-1; TRBD1 aligns across 9 bases. The CDR3 length is 16 residues. The trim removed 2 bases at V and 0 bases at J, leaving 4 bases unmatched. Germline loops: CDR1 KGHSH, CDR2 LQKENI. DNA for the CDR3: TGTGCCAGCTCACCAAGACGGGACAGGGTGAACACTGAAGCTTTCTTT. Translated: CASSPRRDRVNTEAFF. Full variable domain (remainder filled in from reference TRBV18 and TRBJ1-1): NAGVMQNPRHLVRRRGQEARLRCSPMKGHSHVYWYRQLPEEGLKFMVYLQKENIIDESGMPKERFSAEFPKEGPSILRIQQVVRGDSAAYFCASSPRRDRVNTEAFFGQGTRLTVV.

The chain couples TRBV18 to TRBJ2-7, with D perhaps matching TRBD1 (5 bases). The V end lost 6 bases, the J end lost 4 bases, and 7 bases lay between the germline ends. CDR3 length: 11 amino acids. Germline V lookup: CDR1 KGHSH, CDR2 LQKENI. This chain's CDR3 is CASSQGYEQYF. CDR3 sequence (DNA): TGTGCCAGCTCGCAGGGTTACGAGCAGTACTTC.

J is TRBJ2-7 and V is TRBV29-1; D is perhaps TRBD1 (5 bases). From germline, CDR1 is SQVTM and CDR2 ANQGSEA. The CDR3 is made up of 15 amino acids. Trimming stripped 2 bases from V and 0 bases from J, with 14 bases between. For the CDR3, the DNA is TGCAGCGTTGAAATTGTCGGGCAGGGCTCCTACGAGCAGTACTTC. Translation gives CSVEIVGQGSYEQYF.

The chain couples TRBV5-8 to TRBJ2-1, with D tentatively TRBD2 (6 bases). CDR3 length equals 17 residues. Germline V lookup: CDR1 SGHTS, CDR2 YDEGEE. V shed 2 bases and J shed 0 bases, with 15 bases lying between them. The CDR3: CASSFLPAGTSYNEQFF. The CDR3 bases are TGTGCCAGCAGCTTTCTCCCGGCGGGGACCTCCTACAATGAGCAGTTCTTC.

J is TRBJ2-1 and V is TRBV27; TRBD2 is a possible D gene (6 bases). The CDR3 consists of 19 residues. Per germline, CDR1 MNHEY and CDR2 SMNVEV (reference sequence). The germline V and J ends were trimmed by 3 bases and 0 bases, with 21 bases remaining between them. The DNA of the CDR3 is TGTGCCAGCAGTTTTCGGGTAGCGGCCCTTAAAAACTCCTACAATGAGCAGTTCTTC. Protein: CASSFRVAALKNSYNEQFF.

The chain has TRBV6-5 and TRBJ1-3; TRBD1 matches at 7 bases. This CDR3 is 15 amino acids long. The junction had 7 bases not matched to a gene; V was cut back by 6 bases and J by 2 bases. Germline V gene data show CDR1 as MNHEY and CDR2 as SVGAGI. The CDR3 coding sequence is TGTGCCAGCAGCCAGGGGGGGTCGGCTGGAAACACCATATATTTT. The encoded protein is CASSQGGSAGNTIYF.

This clone is termed medium-sized. The chain recombines TRBV6-1 with TRBJ2-6; D possibly corresponds to TRBD1 (5 bases). The CDR3 covers 16 residues. In germline, CDR1 is MNHNS, CDR2 SASEGT. V lost 2 bases and J lost 0, with 8 bases in between. The CDR3 loop reads CASSEIQGSGANVLTF. The CDR3 DNA follows: TGTGCCAGCAGTGAAATTCAGGGCTCTGGGGCCAACGTCCTGACTTTC.

The chain uses TRBV13 and TRBJ2-1, with 7 bases identical to TRBD1. CDR1 and CDR2 (germline): PRHDT, FYEKMQ (reference sequence). CDR3 size: 16 residues. The junction had 9 bases not matched to a gene; V was cut back by 5 bases and J by 2 bases. The CDR3 sequence is CASSPQGQVTYNEQFF. The CDR3 nucleotides are TGTGCCAGCAGCCCACAGGGGCAAGTTACCTACAATGAGCAGTTCTTC.

The V gene is TRBV5-1, the J gene TRBJ2-5, with D possibly being TRBD2 (6 bases). Per germline, CDR1 SGHRS and CDR2 YFSETQ. The CDR3 covers 12 residues. V lost 5 bases and J lost 4, with 9 bases in between. The CDR3 region has the DNA TGCGCCAGCAGTCAGACTAGAGAGACCCAGTACTTC. It yields the protein CASSQTRETQYF. Full variable domain (remainder filled in from reference TRBV5-1 and TRBJ2-5): KAGVTQTPRYLIKTRGQQVTLSCSPISGHRSVSWYQQTPGQGLQFLFEYFSETQRNKGNFPGRFSGRQFSNSRSEMNVSTLELGDSALYLCASSQTRETQYFGPGTRLLVL.

V is TRBV4-1 and J is TRBJ2-3; D not resolved. Germline CDR1 reads MGHRA; CDR2 reads YSYEKL. This CDR3 comprises 17 residues. V lost 0 bases and J lost 2, with 15 bases in between. In DNA, the CDR3 is TGCGCCAGCAGCCAAGAGGTGGGATCGAAGCTCACAGATACGCAGTATTTT. The encoded protein is CASSQEVGSKLTDTQYF.

CDR3 nucleotide sequence: TGCGCCAGCAGCTACTTCCTGAAGGAGACTTGTTTCTTC. This translates into CASSYFLKETCFF. J is TRBJ2-1 and V is TRBV4-1; D is ambiguous. Germline loops: CDR1 MGHRA, CDR2 YSYEKL. Between the trimmed V and J ends, which lost 5 bases and 16 bases, there was a span of 21 bases. The CDR3 contains 13 residues.

This clone was seen more than once but under ten times. This sequence joins TRBV27 and TRBJ2-3, with 11 bases lining up with TRBD2. Germline trimming cut 4 bases from V and 2 bases from J; bases unmatched to any gene: 5. Germline lookup yields CDR1 MNHEY and CDR2 SMNVEV (reference sequence). The CDR3 has 16 amino acids. The CDR3 is CASSSRLAGYTDTQYF. The CDR3 DNA is TGTGCCAGCAGTTCCCGACTAGCGGGATACACAGATACGCAGTATTTT.

The gene calls are TRBV6-1 and TRBJ1-4, with 7 bases lining up with TRBD1. Germline CDR1 MNHNS, CDR2 SASEGT. The CDR3 has 14 residues. V lost 6 bases and J lost 1; bases outside the gene matches: 2. Written as DNA, the CDR3 is TGTGCCAGCAGAAGGACAGGAACTAATGAAAAACTGTTTTTT. Protein product: CASRRTGTNEKLFF.

The genes are TRBV15 and TRBJ2-3, with TRBD2 identical over 8 bases. Germline V lookup: CDR1 LNHNV, CDR2 YYDKDF (reference sequence). CDR3 length: 14 amino acids. V lost 9 bases and J lost 3; bases outside the gene matches: 8. Written as DNA, the CDR3 is TGTGCCACGAGGACAGCGGGAGAAACAGATACGCAGTATTTT. It is translated as CATRTAGETDTQYF. Full variable domain (rest looked up from reference TRBV15 and TRBJ2-3): DAMVIQNPRYQVTQFGKPVTLSCSQTLNHNVMYWYQQKSSQAPKLLFHYYDKDFNNEADTPDNFQSRRPNTSFCFLDIRSPGLGDTAMYLCATRTAGETDTQYFGPGTRLTVL.